The clone carrying this TCR beta chain appeared a few times. Its antigen is unidentified. The authors used approximately 540 ng of bulk tumor genomic DNA per sample as template. Several biopsies were spaced far apart within each primary tumor and obtained as surgery took place. Those enrolled were patients newly diagnosed with untreated non-small cell lung cancer and undergoing curative surgery. Donors comprised surgical patients with newly diagnosed non-small cell lung cancer, operated on with curative intent. This record belongs to a study of immune heterogeneity within non-small cell lung tumors. Findings and limits, study-wide: High-frequency clones unique to single sites coexisted with identical dominant CDR3 beta clonotypes that recurred across tumor sites within a patient. Individual patients' high-frequency T-cell receptor beta clonotypes were largely distinct from one another.

Germline V gene sequence: CDR1 SGHTA, CDR2 FQGNSA. The CDR3 runs to 13 residues. Deletions cut 3 bases from V and 3 bases from J, with 9 bases between. Multiplex PCR amplified TCR beta CDR3 with 32 V and 13 J primers. MiXCR was run by TCRdb on the multiplex PCR reads, yielding one entry per CDR3 protein. The sample holds over 25,000 distinct CDR3 sequences, about 30% seen once. The sequence was obtained from a man between 40 and 49 years old with non-small cell lung cancer. The sample taken for sequencing was lung tumor tissue. The V gene is TRBV7-2, the J gene TRBJ2-7; a possible D gene is TRBD1 (6 bases). The CDR3 loop reads CASSFRDNYEQYF. The CDR3 DNA reads TGTGCCAGCAGCTTTAGGGACAACTACGAGCAGTACTTC.